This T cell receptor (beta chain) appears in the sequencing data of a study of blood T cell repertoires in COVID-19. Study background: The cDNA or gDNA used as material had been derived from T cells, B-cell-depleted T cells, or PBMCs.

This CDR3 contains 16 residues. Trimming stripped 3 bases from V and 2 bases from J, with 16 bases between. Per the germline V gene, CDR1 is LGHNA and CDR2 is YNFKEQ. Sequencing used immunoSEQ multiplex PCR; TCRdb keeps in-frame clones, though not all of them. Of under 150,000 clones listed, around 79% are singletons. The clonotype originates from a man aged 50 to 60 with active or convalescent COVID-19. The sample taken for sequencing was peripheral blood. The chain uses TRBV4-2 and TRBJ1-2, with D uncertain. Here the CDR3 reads CASSQRASRNNYGYTF. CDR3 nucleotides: TGTGCCAGCAGCCAGAGGGCGAGCCGAAACAACTATGGCTACACCTTC.